Detailed here is one T cell receptor beta chain. The sample is drawn from a study of blood T cell repertoires in COVID-19. Across the whole study: The United States, Italy and Spain were the sources of the acute and convalescent COVID-19 samples. Sources were T cells, B-cell-depleted T cells, or PBMCs; the material itself was cDNA or gDNA.

Trimming at V came to 5 bases and at J to 0 bases, leaving 7 bases not matched to a gene. The V gene's germline CDR1 is PRHDT and CDR2 FYEKMQ (reference sequence). The CDR3 covers 16 residues. Authors' methods: Nucleated cell number was recorded as an estimate derived from reference gene primer amplification. TCRdb keeps only in-frame clones here, not all; method: immunoSEQ multiplex PCR. The V and J calls and clone size come from that table; D and trimming were worked out from the DNA. The table records 180,000 or so clones, about 90% of them present only once. The TCR originated in a man aged 35 to 55 with active or convalescent COVID-19. Source material: peripheral blood. The chain has TRBV13 and TRBJ1-2, with 9 bases lining up with TRBD1. In nucleotides, the CDR3 is TGTGCCAGCAGCCGGGACAGGGCATCGGCTAACTATGGCTACACCTTC. This sequence encodes CASSRDRASANYGYTF.